This TCR beta chain came from a study of cytomegalovirus exposure and HLA in healthy donors. The length of the CDR3 is 17 residues. In this sample, this clone turned up once. Its specificity is unknown. Researchers ran the PCR with 60 Vbeta and 13 Jbeta primers. Profiled with immunoSEQ multiplex PCR; TCRdb holds only in-frame clones, not every one. This table has around 140,000 clones, about 81% appearing once. General observations from the study: Rates of TCR association differed by HLA locus in a later analysis, with DRB1 highest and HLA-C lowest. Analyses of presence/absence relied on an assumption of roughly uniform sequencing depth across donors. Reportedly, TCR beta sequences accurately predicted HLA-A and HLA-B alleles in most subjects.

V gene TRBV21-1 combines with J gene TRBJ1-2; the DNA was not compared with TRBD1, the D call given in the table. TRBV21-1 is recorded as a pseudogene. The specimen was PBMCs. The sequence was collected from a woman aged 45 to 65 in good health and CMV-seropositive. The CDR3, as DNA: TGTGCCAGCACCATCCGAGGGGGTAAGGGGCGTATGGGAGGCTACACCTTC. Encoded protein: CASTIRGGKGRMGGYTF.